Each of the 8 T cell receptor beta chains below was sequenced from the same sample in a study of sequential checkpoint blockade in melanoma. The protocol was immunoSEQ multiplex PCR, while the TCRdb copy is restricted to in-frame clones and leaves out a portion. The table shows under 50,000 clones, with 70% to 90% occurring only once. Treatment defined: randomized to nivolumab then ipilimumab (arm A) or the reverse (arm B). The source material was CD8+ T cells sorted from blood (inferred from file names), sampled from a patient given nivolumab and ipilimumab in sequence. These receptors were collected from a human donor with melanoma.

The chain links TRBV7-9 to TRBJ1-2; no clear D gene. Germline V CDR1 and CDR2: SEHNR, FQNEAQ (reference sequence). V lost 6 bases, J lost 2 bases, and 7 bases lay in between. The CDR3 length is 12 residues. CDR3 loop: CASREGNYGYTF. CDR3 bases: TGTGCCAGCAGAGAGGGAAACTATGGCTACACCTTC.

The chain combines TRBV30 with TRBJ2-1, with 8 bases fitting TRBD1. Germline V lookup: CDR1 GTSNPN, CDR2 SVGIG (reference sequence). Trimming took 4 bases from V and 4 from J; bases not matched to a gene: 6. The CDR3 extends over 14 amino acids. CDR3 residues: CAWTQGAEYNEQFF. The CDR3 nucleotides read TGTGCCTGGACCCAGGGGGCTGAATACAATGAGCAGTTCTTC.

The chain uses TRBV7-8 and TRBJ2-1, with D possibly TRBD2 on 5 matching bases. The CDR3 sequence is 14 residues long. Deletions cut 0 bases from V and 4 bases from J, with 7 bases between. CDR1 and CDR2 from the germline V gene are SGHVS and FQNEAQ. This chain's CDR3 is CASSLAGAYNEQFF. In DNA form, the CDR3 reads TGTGCCAGCAGCTTAGCGGGAGCTTACAATGAGCAGTTCTTC.

The genes are TRBV7-2 and TRBJ2-1, with 10 bases fitting TRBD1. The germline CDR1 and CDR2 sequences are SGHTA and FQGNSA. V shed 5 bases, J shed 9 bases, and the junction held 13 bases outside the gene matches. This CDR3 has 16 amino acids. The CDR3 region is CASSPSTGGAEAEQFF. The CDR3, as DNA: TGTGCCAGCAGCCCCTCGACAGGGGGCGCAGAAGCTGAGCAGTTCTTC. The complete variable domain, with remaining parts taken from reference TRBV7-2 and TRBJ2-1, reads GAGVSQSPSNKVTEKGKDVELRCDPISGHTALYWYRQSLGQGLEFLIYFQGNSAPDKSGLPSDRFSAERTGGSVSTLTIQRTQQEDSAVYLCASSPSTGGAEAEQFFGPGTRLTVL.

The gene calls are TRBV28 and TRBJ2-1; 7 nucleotides align to TRBD1. Unmatched junction bases numbered 2, after V lost 5 bases and J lost 1 base. CDR3 size: 14 residues. Germline V gene lookup returns CDR1 MDHEN and CDR2 SYDVKM. CDR3 DNA: TGTGCCAGCAGTACAGGGGCTTCCTACAATGAGCAGTTCTTC. This translates into CASSTGASYNEQFF.

The chain employs TRBV19 and TRBJ1-6; TRBD1 aligns across 7 bases. CDR3 length: 13 amino acids. CDR1 LNHDA and CDR2 SQIVND come from the germline V gene (reference sequence). The V gene end was trimmed by 3 bases and the J gene end by 9 bases; junction bases not matched to a gene: 2. CDR3: CASSISGGSPLHF. Written as DNA, the CDR3 is TGTGCCAGTAGTATCTCAGGGGGTTCACCCCTCCACTTT. Full variable domain (remainder filled in from reference TRBV19 and TRBJ1-6): DGGITQSPKYLFRKEGQNVTLSCEQNLNHDAMYWYRQDPGQGLRLIYYSQIVNDFQKGDIAEGYSVSREKKESFPLTVTSAQKNPTAFYLCASSISGGSPLHFGNGTRLTVT.

The chain combines TRBV27 with TRBJ2-1; a possible D gene is TRBD1 (6 bases). Trimming cost V 8 bases and J 0 bases, with 11 bases left between them. CDR3 length: 14 residues. CDR1 and CDR2 (germline): MNHEY, SMNVEV (reference sequence). The CDR3 region has the DNA TGTGCCAGCTCCGACAGGAGCTCCTACAATGAGCAGTTCTTC. It translates to CASSDRSSYNEQFF.

This rearrangement joins TRBV5-1 to TRBJ2-7, with 7 bases fitting TRBD2. Germline values: CDR1 SGHRS, CDR2 YFSETQ. CDR3 size: 13 residues. The ends lost 2 bases at V and 5 bases at J; junction bases unmatched: 4. CDR3: CASSFGGTDEQYV. DNA of the CDR3: TGCGCCAGCAGCTTCGGGGGGACTGACGAGCAGTACGTC.